A selection of T cell receptor beta chains follows, all from one sample in a study of HIV-infected patients and healthy controls. From the 5' RACE reads, TCRdb called clonotypes with MiXCR, one entry per CDR3 protein. Of about 10,000 distinct CDR3 sequences listed, roughly a tenth are singletons. The input for sequencing was blood, taken before antiretroviral therapy. The receptors were gathered from an adult with HIV infection. CDR3s include the opening cysteine and the closing phenylalanine or tryptophan. A D gene is named only where the DNA matches it firmly. Clone size appears in some rows only: once, few, many, or a class for an expanded clone.

>TRBJ2-2|14|TRBV6-5|TRBD1|few
CASSQTGGTGELFF
TGTGCCAGCAGTCAAACAGGGGGCACCGGGGAGCTGTTTTTT
>TRBJ1-4|16|TRBV20-1|NA|NA
CSAIGFGGGVNEKLFF
TGCAGTGCCATTGGTTTCGGGGGAGGGGTTAATGAAAAACTGTTTTTT
>TRBJ1-2|14|TRBV14|NA|many
CASSRMEGAGGYTF
TGTGCCAGCAGCCGAATGGAGGGCGCCGGTGGCTACACCTTC
>TRBJ2-1|15|TRBV20-1|TRBD2|many
CSARASGGRYNEQFF
TGCAGTGCTAGAGCTAGCGGGGGGCGGTACAATGAGCAGTTCTTC
>TRBJ1-1|12|TRBV18|TRBD1|many
CASSLDRVLAFF
TGTGCCAGCTCACTCGACAGGGTTCTAGCTTTCTTT
>TRBJ2-3|14|TRBV6-6|NA|medium-sized
CASSFASPTDTQYF
TGTGCCAGCAGTTTCGCGAGTCCCACAGATACGCAGTATTTT
>TRBJ2-2|14|TRBV10-2|NA|many
CASGGHTNTGELFF
TGCGCCAGCGGTGGGCACACGAACACCGGGGAGCTGTTTTTT
>TRBJ2-7|14|TRBV28|TRBD1|many
CASSNGQGFGEQYF
TGTGCCAGCAGTAACGGACAGGGTTTCGGCGAGCAGTACTTC
>TRBJ2-5|15|TRBV27|NA|many
CASSLSWAEAETQYF
TGTGCCAGCAGTTTATCTTGGGCGGAGGCAGAGACCCAGTACTTC
>TRBJ1-1|13|TRBV10-3|TRBD1|many
CAINSRQGTEAFF
TGTGCCATCAACTCCCGACAGGGTACTGAAGCTTTCTTT
>TRBJ2-3|16|TRBV7-9|TRBD2|NA
CASSLGLAGSTDTQYF
TGTGCCAGCAGCCTGGGACTAGCGGGGAGCACAGATACGCAGTATTTT
>TRBJ2-3|15|TRBV7-6|NA|many
CASSLVVDQPDTQYF
TGTGCCAGCAGCTTAGTCGTGGATCAGCCAGATACGCAGTATTTT
>TRBJ2-3|17|TRBV28|NA|few
CASSRIIGEPRTDTQYF
TGTGCCAGCAGTCGTATCATAGGGGAACCTCGCACAGATACGCAGTATTTT
>TRBJ1-4|16|TRBV7-8|TRBD1|many
CASSLATGKEWEKLFF
TGTGCCAGCAGCTTAGCGACAGGGAAGGAGTGGGAAAAACTGTTTTTT
>TRBJ2-7|13|TRBV5-1|NA|many
CASSLVPGAEQYF
TGCGCCAGCAGCTTGGTCCCGGGGGCCGAGCAGTACTTC
>TRBJ2-7|13|TRBV11-3|TRBD1|many
CASGKGATYEQYF
TGTGCCAGCGGTAAGGGGGCGACCTACGAGCAGTACTTC
>TRBJ1-6|14|TRBV6-5|TRBD1|many
CASSSRTGASPLHF
TGTGCCAGCAGCAGTAGGACAGGGGCTTCACCCCTCCACTTT
>TRBJ1-1|14|TRBV7-6|NA|many
CASSSRDKNTEAFF
TGTGCCAGCAGCTCCCGGGACAAGAACACTGAAGCTTTCTTT
>TRBJ2-2|16|TRBV12-3/TRBV12-4|NA|NA
CASRPRLRATTGELFF
TGTGCCAGCAGACCTCGGTTGAGGGCGACCACCGGGGAGCTGTTTTTT
>TRBJ2-3|15|TRBV13|NA|large
CASSLWGASTDTQYF
TGTGCCAGCAGCTTATGGGGGGCCAGCACAGATACGCAGTATTTT
>TRBJ2-1|18|TRBV4-1|NA|few
CASSQGEYRRLGYNEQFF
TGCGCCAGCAGCCAAGGGGAATACAGGAGGTTGGGCTACAATGAGCAGTTCTTC
>TRBJ2-2|14|TRBV30|NA|many
CAWSVRGYTGELFF
TGTGCCTGGAGTGTCCGGGGGTACACCGGGGAGCTGTTTTTT
>TRBJ2-5|11|TRBV6-5|NA|few
CASSEGWTQYF
TGTGCCAGCAGCGAGGGATGGACCCAGTACTTC
>TRBJ2-7|15|TRBV19|NA|many
CASRLQGHPGDEQYF
TGTGCCAGTAGGTTACAGGGACACCCTGGAGACGAGCAGTACTTC
>TRBJ2-1|15|TRBV7-8|NA|many
CASSFGAGMYNEQFF
TGTGCCAGCAGCTTCGGGGCAGGGATGTACAATGAGCAGTTCTTC
>TRBJ2-7|17|TRBV4-3|TRBD2|many
CASSQDLAGGPSDEQYF
TGCGCCAGCAGCCAAGATCTAGCGGGAGGGCCCTCCGACGAGCAGTACTTC
>TRBJ2-3|15|TRBV10-3|TRBD2|NA
CAIGKRERSTDTQYF
TGTGCCATCGGAAAGCGGGAGAGGAGTACAGATACGCAGTATTTT
>TRBJ2-2|13|TRBV7-9|NA|many
CASSFTGPGELFF
TGTGCCAGCAGCTTCACAGGGCCCGGGGAGCTGTTTTTT
>TRBJ2-3|15|TRBV6-2/TRBV6-3|TRBD2|many
CASSYSTGGADTQYF
TGTGCCAGCAGTTACTCCACGGGAGGAGCAGATACGCAGTATTTT
>TRBJ2-1|15|TRBV7-2|TRBD2|few
CASSLDLAGANEQFF
TGTGCCAGCAGCTTAGATTTAGCGGGGGCCAATGAGCAGTTCTTC
>TRBJ1-1|14|TRBV2|NA|many
CASSERGQNTEAFF
TGTGCCAGCAGTGAACGGGGGCAGAACACTGAAGCTTTCTTT
>TRBJ2-1|19|TRBV27|NA|NA
CASSLWGRGGQTSYNEQFF
TGTGCCAGCAGTTTATGGGGGAGGGGGGGTCAGACCTCCTACAATGAGCAGTTCTTC
>TRBJ2-3|14|TRBV27|TRBD2|many
CASSPSGSANTQYF
TGTGCCAGCAGCCCTAGCGGGAGCGCAAATACGCAGTATTTT
>TRBJ1-5|15|TRBV3-1|NA|NA
CASSQSQGGRQPQHF
TGTGCCAGCAGCCAATCTCAAGGAGGGCGTCAGCCCCAGCATTTT
>TRBJ1-1|13|TRBV2|NA|many
CASSDNRNTEAFF
TGTGCCAGCAGTGACAACAGGAACACTGAAGCTTTCTTT
>TRBJ1-3|14|TRBV6-5|NA|NA
CASSYRSTGNTIYF
TGTGCCAGCAGTTACAGAAGTACTGGAAACACCATATATTTT
>TRBJ2-7|13|TRBV19|TRBD1|NA
CASSTRQGYEQYF
TGTGCCAGTAGTACCCGACAGGGTTACGAGCAGTACTTC
>TRBJ1-6|15|TRBV28|NA|hyperexpanded
CASSPPEGLNSPLHF
TGTGCCAGCAGTCCCCCAGAGGGGTTGAATTCACCCCTCCACTTT
>TRBJ2-1|14|TRBV20-1|NA|once
CSARELSDYNEQFF
TGCAGTGCTAGAGAATTGTCAGATTACAATGAGCAGTTCTTC
>TRBJ1-5|13|TRBV20-1|NA|many
CSVLDSPIQPQHF
TGCAGTGTTCTGGACAGCCCGATTCAGCCCCAGCATTTT
>TRBJ2-7|14|TRBV5-6|TRBD2|many
CASSSSGGRYEQYF
TGTGCCAGCAGCTCGAGCGGGGGCCGTTACGAGCAGTACTTC
>TRBJ1-4|14|TRBV30|NA|many
CAWRRLATNEKLFF
TGTGCCTGGAGAAGGCTCGCAACTAATGAAAAACTGTTTTTT
>TRBJ2-1|17|TRBV5-6|TRBD2|NA
CASSPLAGGGSYNEQFF
TGTGCCAGCAGCCCGCTAGCGGGAGGGGGATCCTACAATGAGCAGTTCTTC
>TRBJ1-5|15|TRBV19|NA|few
CASSIGGGGDQPQHF
TGTGCCAGTAGTATTGGAGGGGGGGGAGATCAGCCCCAGCATTTT
>TRBJ2-1|12|TRBV10-3|TRBD1|many
CAISGRQGERFF
TGTGCCATCAGTGGTCGACAGGGTGAGCGGTTCTTC
>TRBJ2-1|14|TRBV2|NA|medium-sized
CASSEISLRDEQFF
TGTGCCAGCAGTGAAATCTCTTTACGGGATGAGCAGTTCTTC
>TRBJ2-7|16|TRBV6-6|TRBD2|NA
CASSSQTSGWSYEQYF
TGTGCCAGCAGTTCCCAGACTAGCGGGTGGTCCTACGAGCAGTACTTC
>TRBJ2-6|14|TRBV7-2|NA|many
CGSRANSGANVLTF
TGTGGGTCAAGGGCCAACTCTGGGGCCAACGTCCTGACTTTC